This T cell receptor beta chain stems from a study of cytomegalovirus exposure and HLA in healthy donors. Primers included in the PCR were 60 Vbeta and 13 Jbeta primers. Using immunoSEQ multiplex PCR, the repertoire was profiled, and TCRdb retains in-frame clones only, with some absent. The table shows 95,000 to 110,000 clones, with under 85% occurring only once. Trimming cost V 1 base and J 1 base, with 5 bases left between them. This CDR3 region has 13 residues. Germline CDR1 reads SGHDT; CDR2 reads YYEEEE. The sample taken for sequencing was PBMCs. The sequence was collected from a male donor in good health and CMV-seronegative. V and J are TRBV5-6 and TRBJ1-1, with unresolved D. CDR3 protein: CASSLRQNTEAFF. The CDR3 DNA is TGTGCCAGCAGCTTGAGACAGAACACTGAAGCTTTCTTT.